One and the same sample provided the 18 T cell receptor beta chains below, sequenced in a study of T-cell reconstitution after alpha-beta-depleted transplantation in children (dated by TCRdb to about 2016). Receptors were amplified or captured by PCR. The sequencer listed for this sample is Illumina HiSeq 2500. TCR library preparation used molecular barcoding, with unique molecular identifiers applied to normalize quantification of the TCRbeta repertoire. TCRdb passed the public sequencing reads through fastp at Q25 and MiXCR, retaining productive beta sequences. Every distinct CDR3 protein forms one entry, paired with its most common genes and DNA. The sample table shows approximately 420,000 distinct CDR3 sequences, and approximately 10% are seen once. About 5% of the sample is in the top ten clones. The sample was PBMCs from the stem cell graft donor, taken from the stem cell graft. The source is a human donor who donated a stem cell graft to a child with acute myeloid leukemia.

This chain links TRBV7-9 with TRBJ2-2, with D unresolved. V gave up 4 bases and J gave up 6 bases, with 15 bases separating them. The germline V gene has CDR1 SEHNR and CDR2 FQNEAQ (reference sequence). The CDR3 totals 15 residues. The CDR3: CASSSSRSLPGELFF. Here the CDR3 DNA reads TGTGCCAGCAGCTCGTCCAGATCTCTTCCCGGGGAGCTGTTTTTT. Together with reference TRBV7-9 and TRBJ2-2, the CDR3 gives the full variable domain: DTGVSQNPRHKITKRGQNVTFRCDPISEHNRLYWYRQTLGQGPEFLTYFQNEAQLEKSRLLSDRFSAERPKGSFSTLEIQRTEQGDSAMYLCASSSSRSLPGELFFGEGSRLTVL.

V is TRBV27 and J is TRBJ2-7; D possibly corresponds to TRBD1 (5 bases). Germline CDR1 is MNHEY and CDR2 is SMNVEV (reference sequence). This CDR3 region has 15 residues. V was clipped by 3 bases and J by 3 bases, with 15 bases between them. CDR3 nucleotide sequence: TGTGCCAGCAGTTTTACACGGCAGGGTTTCTACGAGCAGTACTTC. Translated, it gives CASSFTRQGFYEQYF.

This clonotype showed up just a few times. The rearrangement uses TRBV20-1 and TRBJ2-5, with 12 bases fitting TRBD2. The V gene end was trimmed by 6 bases and the J gene end by 5 bases; junction bases not matched to a gene: 4. Germline CDR1 and CDR2: DFQATT and SNEGSKA (reference sequence). The CDR3 has 13 residues. CDR3 sequence (DNA): TGCAGTGCACCAACTAGCGGGGGGGAGACCCAGTACTTC. Translating gives CSAPTSGGETQYF.

This clonotype showed up just a few times. The chain's CDR3 is CASSYGGASGEQYV. CDR3 bases: TGTGCCAGCAGTTACGGGGGGGCGTCTGGCGAGCAGTACGTC. The chain has TRBV6-5 and TRBJ2-7; the D gene is possibly TRBD2 (7 bases). Germline V lookup: CDR1 MNHEY, CDR2 SVGAGI. The CDR3 totals 14 residues. Trimming took off 2 bases at V and 6 bases at J, with 14 bases between the two ends.

The CDR3 DNA sequence: TGCAGTGCTAGCCCTCGGGCAGGAGTGAACACTGAAGCTTTCTTT. Its protein is CSASPRAGVNTEAFF. The chain uses TRBV20-1 and TRBJ1-1; D call uncertain. Germline lookup yields CDR1 DFQATT and CDR2 SNEGSKA (reference sequence). This CDR3 comprises 15 residues. Trimming cost V 3 bases and J 0 bases, with 14 bases left between them.

The rearrangement links TRBV7-8 to TRBJ1-1, with a tentative D call TRBD1 (5 bases). The V end was cut by 6 bases, the J end by 4 bases, with 12 bases between. CDR1 is SGHVS, CDR2 FQNEAQ, per germline. The CDR3 has 13 amino acids. CDR3 region: CASRRGISTEAFF. The CDR3 DNA follows: TGTGCCAGCAGGAGGGGCATTAGCACTGAAGCTTTCTTT. Full variable domain (remainder filled in from reference TRBV7-8 and TRBJ1-1): GAGVSQSPRYKVAKRGQDVALRCDPISGHVSLFWYQQALGQGPEFLTYFQNEAQLDKSGLPSDRFFAERPEGSVSTLKIQRTQQEDSAVYLCASRRGISTEAFFGQGTRLTVV.

Ten or more counts support this clonotype. The genes are TRBV24-1 and TRBJ2-5; 8 positions agree with TRBD2. Germline assignment: CDR1 KGHDR and CDR2 SFDVKD. CDR3 length: 15 amino acids. V trimming: 3 bases; J trimming: 1 base; junction bases outside the gene matches: 3. CDR3 sequence reads: CATSDPREGQETQYF. CDR3 DNA sequence: TGTGCCACCAGTGATCCCCGGGAGGGCCAAGAGACCCAGTACTTC.

CDR3 DNA sequence: TGCAGTGCTCGACCCGGACCCATAAGGGCCGACAACAATCAGCCCCAGCATTTT. Amino acid sequence: CSARPGPIRADNNQPQHF. The chain uses TRBV20-1 and TRBJ1-5, with D unclear. The CDR3 is 18 residues long. V was pared by 5 bases and J by 3 bases, with 26 bases between. Germline CDR1 DFQATT, CDR2 SNEGSKA (reference sequence).

This clonotype was picked up a small number of times. The genes are TRBV5-1 and TRBJ2-1; 8 nucleotides align to TRBD1. Looked up from germline, CDR1 is SGHRS and CDR2 is YFSETQ. Germline trimming cut 5 bases from V and 4 bases from J; bases unmatched to any gene: 11. The CDR3 is 16 residues long. CDR3 region: CASRPATGATYNEQFF. The CDR3 nucleotides are TGCGCCAGCAGACCCGCGACAGGGGCGACTTACAATGAGCAGTTCTTC.

At least ten counts were recorded for this clonotype. The missing conserved phenylalanine or tryptophan at the end of this CDR3 makes a read error likely. It is unclear where the CDR3 begins or ends on the DNA, so no DNA is shown, and the CDR3 is as TCRdb lists it. The rearrangement joins TRBV6-5 to TRBJ1-1; the D segment call TRBD1 is taken from the table without a DNA check. The CDR3 totals 10 residues, both ends included. CDR1 is MNHEY and CDR2 is SVGAGI in the germline V gene. CDR3 amino acids: CASGQRPDTV.

This chain joins TRBV7-2 and TRBJ1-5, with a possible D match to TRBD1 (6 bases). The CDR3 is made up of 15 amino acids. Germline V gives CDR1 SGHTA, CDR2 FQGNSA. Trimming cost V 5 bases and J 5 bases, with 16 bases left between them. This CDR3 reads CASSQHGQKHQPQHF. The CDR3 DNA sequence: TGTGCCAGCAGCCAACACGGACAGAAGCATCAGCCCCAGCATTTT. Based on the CDR3 plus reference TRBV7-2 and TRBJ1-5, the full variable domain is GAGVSQSPSNKVTEKGKDVELRCDPISGHTALYWYRQSLGQGLEFLIYFQGNSAPDKSGLPSDRFSAERTGGSVSTLTIQRTQQEDSAVYLCASSQHGQKHQPQHFGDGTRLSIL.

This clonotype was picked up many times. This chain connects TRBV5-1 to TRBJ2-7; 8 nucleotides line up with TRBD1. Germline values: CDR1 SGHRS, CDR2 YFSETQ. V was clipped by 4 bases and J by 1 base; unmatched bases: 7. The CDR3 length is 15 residues. CDR3 DNA sequence: TGCGCCAGCAGCAAGGGACAGGTGGGTTCCTACGAGCAGTACTTC. Protein product: CASSKGQVGSYEQYF.

This clonotype was seen a handful of times. CDR3 sequence (DNA): TGTGCCAGCAGCTTAGTACCCAGCAGTCTGAACACTGAAGCTTTCTTT. As protein: CASSLVPSSLNTEAFF. The chain has TRBV7-6 and TRBJ1-1; no clear D gene. The germline gives CDR1 SGHVS, CDR2 FNYEAQ. CDR3 size: 16 residues. Trimming took off 1 base at V and 0 bases at J, with 12 bases between the two ends.

The genes are TRBV12-3 or TRBV12-4 and TRBJ1-2; tentative D call: TRBD1 (6 bases). The CDR3 contains 17 residues. V was clipped by 2 bases and J by 5 bases, with 21 bases between them. The CDR3 region has the DNA TGTGCCAGCAGTTTACCGAAAGGGGGAGGGCAGTTTTATGGCTACACCTTC. Translating it yields CASSLPKGGGQFYGYTF.

This clonotype has ten or more counts. The chain links TRBV4-1 to TRBJ1-5; D may be TRBD1 (6 bases). The V gene lost 0 bases and the J gene lost 2 bases, with 8 bases spanning the gap. Germline values: CDR1 MGHRA, CDR2 YSYEKL. This CDR3 region has 15 residues. The chain's CDR3 is CASSQDNRGNQPQHF. The CDR3 DNA reads as TGCGCCAGCAGCCAAGACAACAGGGGCAATCAGCCCCAGCATTTT.

This clonotype has more than one count but fewer than ten. The V and J genes are TRBV11-2 and TRBJ2-7; TRBD2 matches at 11 bases. Germline V gene sequence: CDR1 SGHAT, CDR2 FQNNGV. Unmatched junction bases numbered 13, after V lost 0 bases and J lost 3 bases. This CDR3 comprises 19 residues. The CDR3 sequence: CASSLERTSGSRSFYEQYF. For the CDR3, the DNA is TGTGCCAGCAGCTTAGAAAGGACTAGCGGGTCTCGTTCCTTCTACGAGCAGTACTTC. The full variable domain, with the rest looked up from reference TRBV11-2 and TRBJ2-7, is EAGVAQSPRYKIIEKRQSVAFWCNPISGHATLYWYQQILGQGPKLLIQFQNNGVVDDSQLPKDRFSAERLKGVDSTLKIQPAKLEDSAVYLCASSLERTSGSRSFYEQYFGPGTRLTVT.

This clonotype was detected a few times. The chain combines TRBV7-9 with TRBJ1-1; 8 positions agree with TRBD1. The CDR3 is 14 residues long. CDR1 and CDR2 (germline): SEHNR, FQNEAQ (reference sequence). V lost 4 bases, J lost 4 bases, and 5 bases stayed unmatched. The CDR3 is CASSSQQGGTEAFF. CDR3 DNA: TGTGCCAGCAGCTCGCAACAGGGGGGCACTGAAGCTTTCTTT. Supplemented by reference TRBV7-9 and TRBJ1-1, the full variable domain reads DTGVSQNPRHKITKRGQNVTFRCDPISEHNRLYWYRQTLGQGPEFLTYFQNEAQLEKSRLLSDRFSAERPKGSFSTLEIQRTEQGDSAMYLCASSSQQGGTEAFFGQGTRLTVV.

This clonotype was counted many times. The chain combines TRBV29-1 with TRBJ2-3; no clear D. Germline V gene lookup returns CDR1 SQVTM and CDR2 ANQGSEA. This CDR3 has 11 residues. The germline V and J ends were trimmed by 8 bases and 7 bases, with 13 bases remaining between them. Written as DNA, the CDR3 is TGCAGCCTCCGTCCAGACCATACGCAGTATTTT. This translates into CSLRPDHTQYF.